These 23 T cell receptor beta chains were sequenced from one sample in a study of CD8+CD57+ T cells in acquired aplastic anemia. The template used for profiling TCR beta VDJ and CDR3 was genomic DNA. TCRdb passed the reads through MiXCR, listing each CDR3 protein once. The top ten hold roughly 0.8% of the sample, which has about half a million distinct CDR3 sequences, around 30% seen once. Patients chosen for sequencing had CD8+CD57+ cells that had expanded, as shown by flow cytometry. Sequences were obtained from sorted CD4+, CD8+, or CD8+CD57+ T cells (not recorded which) from PBMCs. These receptors were obtained from a human donor with aplastic anemia.

At least ten counts were recorded for this clonotype. The CDR3 protein is CASSLGGGSEAFF. DNA of the CDR3: TGTGCCAGCAGTTTAGGAGGTGGGAGTGAAGCTTTCTTT. V usage is TRBV12-3 or TRBV12-4 and J usage is TRBJ1-1, with no clear D. The CDR3 contains 13 residues. V was shortened by 1 base and J by 7 bases, with 10 bases between the two germline ends.

The chain employs TRBV29-1 and TRBJ1-1; D is ambiguous. Germline V gene lookup returns CDR1 SQVTM and CDR2 ANQGSEA. The CDR3 has 13 amino acids. V was trimmed by 0 bases and J by 1 base, leaving 6 bases between them. The CDR3 bases are TGCAGCGTTGAAGAGCCGCGGAACACTGAAGCTTTCTTT. Translating it yields CSVEEPRNTEAFF. Full variable domain (missing parts from reference TRBV29-1 and TRBJ1-1): SAVISQKPSRDICQRGTSLTIQCQVDSQVTMMFWYRQQPGQSLTLIATANQGSEATYESGFVIDKFPISRPNLTFSTLTVSNMSPEDSSIYLCSVEEPRNTEAFFGQGTRLTVV.

Ten or more counts support this clonotype. CDR3 nucleotide sequence: TGCAGTGCCCAGGGGCCAGGAGATTCACCCCTCCACTTT. Translating it yields CSAQGPGDSPLHF. The rearrangement links TRBV20-1 to TRBJ1-6; TRBD1 is a possible D gene (6 bases). Germline lookup yields CDR1 DFQATT and CDR2 SNEGSKA (reference sequence). The CDR3 is 13 residues long. V lost 6 bases to trimming and J lost 8 bases, with 14 bases between them.

In this sample, this clonotype turned up many times. The chain combines TRBV4-2 with TRBJ2-7; D is uncertain. CDR1 and CDR2 from the germline V gene are LGHNA and YNFKEQ. Trimming cost V 1 base and J 2 bases, with 15 bases left between them. This CDR3 comprises 16 residues. CDR3 region: CASSQASGASTYEQYF. The CDR3 DNA is TGTGCCAGCAGCCAAGCGTCAGGTGCTTCAACCTACGAGCAGTACTTC.

In its sample, this clonotype was seen many times. The V call is TRBV10-3, the J call TRBJ2-7, with 8 bases fitting TRBD1. The CDR3 has 13 residues. Germline V gene data show CDR1 as ENHRY and CDR2 as SYGVKD. With 7 bases clipped from V and 5 bases from J, the junction kept 7 bases outside the gene matches. CDR3 sequence (DNA): TGTGCCATCACTACCGGACAGGGTAACGAGCAGTACTTC. It specifies CAITTGQGNEQYF.

This clonotype was seen many times. The chain has TRBV19 and TRBJ2-7, with a weak D call TRBD1 (6 bases). CDR1 and CDR2 from the germline V gene are LNHDA and SQIVND (reference sequence). Trimming took 9 bases from V and 0 from J, leaving 12 bases between them. The CDR3 extends over 13 amino acids. The DNA for the CDR3 is TGTGCCAGCAGCAGGGACAACTCCTACGAGCAGTACTTC. Amino acid sequence: CASSRDNSYEQYF.

This chain joins TRBV20-1 and TRBJ2-2, with a possible D match to TRBD1 (5 bases). Germline assignment: CDR1 DFQATT and CDR2 SNEGSKA (reference sequence). V lost 0 bases and J lost 5, with 13 bases in between. The CDR3 runs 15 residues. CDR3 nucleotide sequence: TGCAGTGCTAGAGACTATCGGACACCGACCGGGGAGCTGTTTTTT. This sequence encodes CSARDYRTPTGELFF.

The chain joins TRBV11-2 to TRBJ2-1, with TRBD2 identical over 15 bases. Germline assignment: CDR1 SGHAT and CDR2 FQNNGV. The CDR3 runs to 17 residues. V shed 5 bases and J 7 bases; nucleotides not matched to a gene: 9. CDR3 protein: CASSPRMGLAGGNEQFF. CDR3 nucleotides: TGTGCCAGCAGCCCGAGGATGGGACTAGCGGGAGGAAATGAGCAGTTCTTC.

This chain uses TRBV19 with TRBJ2-1, with D perhaps given as TRBD1 or TRBD2 (5 bases each). Trimming shortened V by 5 bases and J by 9 bases, and 14 bases separated the two germline ends. CDR3 size: 13 residues. CDR1 and CDR2 (germline): LNHDA, SQIVND (reference sequence). CDR3 coding DNA: TGTGCCAGTAGTTTTCGAGGGGAAAGTGAGCAGTTCTTC. It yields the protein CASSFRGESEQFF.

As concerns this clonotype: A much larger clone is a single base away; this may be a read error. The rearrangement links TRBV5-8 to TRBJ1-1, with D possibly being TRBD1 (5 bases). CDR3 length: 14 residues. CDR1 is SGHTS and CDR2 is YDEGEE in the germline V gene. The germline V and J ends were trimmed by 3 bases and 4 bases, with 13 bases remaining between them. The CDR3 DNA sequence: TGTGCCAGCAGCTCGGGTGGGGGAGGCACTGAAGCTTTCTTT. Its translation is CASSSGGGGTEAFF.

The table lists this clonotype with a few counts. This sequence joins TRBV12-3 or TRBV12-4 and TRBJ1-5, with D perhaps matching TRBD1 (5 bases). This CDR3 has 14 residues. With 6 bases removed from V and 4 bases from J, the gap between germline ends came to 13 bases. The CDR3 spells CASRGQGINQPQHF. CDR3 DNA sequence: TGTGCCAGCAGGGGCCAGGGAATTAATCAGCCCCAGCATTTT.

J is TRBJ1-2 and V is TRBV20-1; no clear D. The CDR3 covers 14 residues. Germline-derived CDR1 and CDR2 are DFQATT and SNEGSKA (reference sequence). Between the trimmed V and J ends, which lost 2 bases and 11 bases, there was a span of 21 bases. The CDR3, as DNA: TGCAGTGCTAGATATAGGGCAGGCTCTTTTGGGTACACCTTC. Protein sequence: CSARYRAGSFGYTF.

This clonotype was detected many times. The chain employs TRBV15 and TRBJ2-1; D not certain. The V gene's germline CDR1 is LNHNV and CDR2 YYDKDF (reference sequence). The ends were cut back, 5 bases at V and 8 bases at J, with 22 bases in the middle. This CDR3 is built from 16 residues. CDR3 sequence reads: CATSPRAATWSDEQFF. CDR3 coding DNA: TGTGCCACCAGCCCCCGCGCCGCGACTTGGAGCGATGAGCAGTTCTTC.

This clonotype was counted many times. V gene TRBV19 combines with J gene TRBJ1-2; perhaps TRBD1 as D (6 bases). CDR3 length equals 14 residues. V was clipped by 7 bases and J by 8 bases, with 20 bases between them. Germline lookup yields CDR1 LNHDA and CDR2 SQIVND (reference sequence). The DNA for the CDR3 is TGTGCCAGTACTGTTCGACAGGTCGGGGGAGGCTACACCTTC. Translating it yields CASTVRQVGGGYTF.

This clonotype has a handful of counts. The V and J genes are TRBV4-1 and TRBJ1-1; D unresolved. CDR1 is MGHRA and CDR2 is YSYEKL in the germline V gene. Trimming pared 0 bases from V and 2 bases from J, leaving 13 bases between. The length of the CDR3 is 16 residues. The CDR3 region is CASSQEVYSVNTEAFF. In DNA form, the CDR3 reads TGCGCCAGCAGCCAAGAAGTGTACAGCGTAAACACTGAAGCTTTCTTT.

This clonotype was seen only a few times. At one boundary the junction diverges from the germline segment, which might be a read error. The J gene is TRBJ1-5, the V gene TRBV28; D is perhaps TRBD1 (6 bases). This CDR3 has 14 residues. CDR1 and CDR2 (germline): MDHEN, SYDVKM. The CDR3 loop is CASGGGGRNQPQHF. The CDR3, as DNA: TGTGCCAGTGGCGGGGGCGGCCGCAATCAACCCCAGCATTTT.

V and J are TRBV20-1 and TRBJ1-1; tentative D call: TRBD1 (5 bases). In germline, CDR1 is DFQATT, CDR2 SNEGSKA (reference sequence). V was shortened by 6 bases and J by 10 bases, with 18 bases between the two germline ends. This CDR3 has 12 amino acids. CDR3: CSAPDTLPRAFF. In DNA, the CDR3 is TGCAGTGCGCCGGACACCCTCCCGAGAGCTTTCTTT.

V usage is TRBV6-1 and J usage is TRBJ2-7; maybe TRBD2 (5 bases). The CDR3 totals 15 residues. V was clipped by 5 bases and J by 5 bases, with 19 bases between them. The germline V gene has CDR1 MNHNS and CDR2 SASEGT. This chain's CDR3 is CASSRATVGLHEQYF. The CDR3 DNA is TGTGCCAGCAGTCGGGCCACAGTAGGACTCCACGAGCAGTACTTC.

V gene TRBV6-1 combines with J gene TRBJ1-1; D unresolved. The V gene lost 6 bases and the J gene lost 1 base, with 21 bases spanning the gap. Germline lookup yields CDR1 MNHNS and CDR2 SASEGT. The CDR3 runs 17 residues. The CDR3 DNA reads as TGTGCCAGCAGCGTAGGAGGACGGCAGGAGCAGAACACTGAAGCTTTCTTT. Residues: CASSVGGRQEQNTEAFF.

This clonotype has a handful of counts. This chain connects TRBV7-8 to TRBJ2-7; 10 bases align to TRBD2. Germline CDR1 reads SGHVS; CDR2 reads FQNEAQ. This CDR3 has 16 residues. Trimming removed 10 bases from V and 3 bases from J; junction bases left unmatched: 15. In DNA, the CDR3 is TGTGCCACCTCCTGGTCTAGCGGGGGCGCAAACTACGAGCAGTACTTC. Protein product: CATSWSSGGANYEQYF.

V and J are TRBV2 and TRBJ1-2; unclear D gene. V lost 6 bases, J lost 4 bases, and 12 bases lay in between. Germline assignment: CDR1 SNHLY and CDR2 FYNNEI. The CDR3 loop spans 13 amino acids. CDR3 in amino acids: CASRGGGIYGYTF. The CDR3 coding sequence is TGTGCCAGCAGGGGCGGAGGCATCTATGGCTACACCTTC.

The chain joins TRBV7-3 to TRBJ2-7; TRBD1 aligns across 7 bases. CDR3 length: 10 residues. The germline CDR1 and CDR2 sequences are SGHTA and FQGTGA. The CDR3 loop is CASSPDRVEV. The CDR3 nucleotides read TGTGCCAGCAGTCCCGACAGGGTTGAAGTC.

The chain uses TRBV10-3 and TRBJ2-3, with 10 nucleotides matching TRBD2. The trim removed 7 bases at V and 6 bases at J, leaving 7 bases unmatched. This CDR3 is built from 14 residues. Germline CDR1 reads ENHRY; CDR2 reads SYGVKD. Here the CDR3 DNA reads TGTGCCATCAACGAGCGGGAGGGGCCCGATACGCAGTATTTT. This codes for CAINEREGPDTQYF.